The rows below give T cell receptor beta chains drawn from one sample of a study of tumor-infiltrating lymphocytes in primary liver carcinoma. TCRdb processed the multiplex PCR reads anew with MiXCR; each CDR3 protein has one entry. The table has tens of thousands of distinct CDR3 sequences, roughly 74% seen once. Material for sequencing was tumor-adjacent normal liver tissue. These receptors all come from a woman in her twenties or thirties with primary liver carcinoma and hepatitis B virus infection. The CDR3 runs from the conserved cysteine through the conserved F or W. Each record gives: V gene, D gene, J gene, CDR3 length, clone size, CDR3 protein, CDR3 DNA. D genes are given only for firm matches. Rows may omit the clone size; those that give it use once, few, many or a size class.

v_call: TRBV6-1; d_call: TRBD1; j_call: TRBJ2-3; cdr3_length: 16; clone_size: many; cdr3_aa: CASSARSPDRADTQYF; cdr3_nt: TGTGCCAGCAGTGCCCGATCCCCGGACAGGGCAGATACGCAGTATTTT
v_call: TRBV29-1; d_call: TRBD2; j_call: TRBJ2-3; cdr3_length: 16; clone_size: .; cdr3_aa: CSVTTTSSGSTDTQYF; cdr3_nt: TGCAGCGTTACTACCACTTCTAGCGGAAGCACAGACACGCAGTATTTT
v_call: TRBV4-1; d_call: TRBD2; j_call: TRBJ2-1; cdr3_length: 18; clone_size: .; cdr3_aa: CASSQGTTSGRVYNGQFF; cdr3_nt: TGCGCTAGCAGCCAAGGCACTACTAGCGGGAGGGTATACAATGGGCAGTTCTTC
v_call: TRBV11-2; d_call: .; j_call: TRBJ2-1; cdr3_length: 12; clone_size: .; cdr3_aa: CGSNSTGHEQFF; cdr3_nt: TGTGGCAGCAATTCTACAGGGCATGAGCAGTTCTTC
v_call: TRBV6-2/TRBV6-3; d_call: .; j_call: TRBJ2-5; cdr3_length: 12; clone_size: .; cdr3_aa: CASLLNGETQYF; cdr3_nt: TGTGCCAGCTTATTGAACGGAGAGACCCAGTACTTC
v_call: TRBV6-1; d_call: .; j_call: TRBJ2-4; cdr3_length: 16; clone_size: many; cdr3_aa: CASRLGGGLAKNIQYF; cdr3_nt: TGTGCCAGCAGGTTGGGAGGCGGTCTAGCCAAAAACATTCAGTACTTC
v_call: TRBV4-1; d_call: .; j_call: TRBJ2-1; cdr3_length: 18; clone_size: .; cdr3_aa: CASSQEWVPQSPYNEQFF; cdr3_nt: TGCGCCAGCAGCCAAGAATGGGTTCCCCAGAGCCCCTACAATGAGCAGTTCTTC
v_call: TRBV10-2; d_call: TRBD1; j_call: TRBJ2-3; cdr3_length: 14; clone_size: .; cdr3_aa: CASSESDRAQSQYF; cdr3_nt: TGCGCCAGCAGTGAGTCCGACAGGGCTCAGTCCCAGTATTTT
v_call: TRBV29-1; d_call: TRBD1; j_call: TRBJ1-1; cdr3_length: 11; clone_size: .; cdr3_aa: CSVGTGAVAFF; cdr3_nt: TGCAGCGTTGGGACAGGGGCCGTAGCTTTCTTT
v_call: TRBV6-6; d_call: TRBD2; j_call: TRBJ2-2; cdr3_length: 20; clone_size: .; cdr3_aa: CASCYNPESGSFPNTGELLF; cdr3_nt: TGTGCCAGCTGTTACAACCCCGAGAGCGGGAGTTTCCCGAACACCGGGGAGCTGCTTTTT
v_call: TRBV29-1; d_call: .; j_call: TRBJ1-2; cdr3_length: 13; clone_size: once; cdr3_aa: CSVENESETCYTF; cdr3_nt: TGCAGCGTTGAGAACGAATCCGAGACTTGCTACACCTTC
v_call: TRBV7-9; d_call: .; j_call: TRBJ1-5; cdr3_length: 13; clone_size: many; cdr3_aa: CASSLGLNQPQHF; cdr3_nt: TGTGCCAGCAGCTTAGGGCTCAATCAGCCCCAGCATTTT
v_call: TRBV10-2; d_call: .; j_call: TRBJ2-3; cdr3_length: 12; clone_size: .; cdr3_aa: CAYTAATDTQYF; cdr3_nt: TGCGCCTACACTGCGGCCACAGATACGCAGTATTTT
v_call: TRBV11-2; d_call: .; j_call: TRBJ2-7; cdr3_length: 14; clone_size: large; cdr3_aa: CASSFGEAAYEQYF; cdr3_nt: TGTGCCAGCAGCTTCGGGGAAGCTGCCTACGAGCAGTACTTC
v_call: TRBV5-6; d_call: .; j_call: TRBJ2-6; cdr3_length: 17; clone_size: .; cdr3_aa: CASSQHGSFSEANVLTF; cdr3_nt: TGTGCCAGCAGCCAGCACGGCAGCTTCTCTGAGGCCAACGTCCTGACTTTC
v_call: TRBV28; d_call: TRBD1; j_call: TRBJ2-1; cdr3_length: 15; clone_size: many; cdr3_aa: CASSLSGQGNNEQFF; cdr3_nt: TGTGCCAGCAGTTTATCGGGACAGGGTAACAATGAGCAGTTCTTC
v_call: TRBV4-2; d_call: .; j_call: TRBJ2-7; cdr3_length: 16; clone_size: once; cdr3_aa: CASGQDGGGASYEQYF; cdr3_nt: TGTGCCAGCGGCCAAGATGGTGGCGGCGCTTCCTATGAGCAGTACTTC
v_call: TRBV12-3/TRBV12-4; d_call: TRBD1; j_call: TRBJ2-7; cdr3_length: 18; clone_size: .; cdr3_aa: CASSSRAETGGTLYEQYF; cdr3_nt: TGTGCCAGCAGCTCGAGAGCTGAGACAGGGGGCACTCTCTACGAGCAGTACTTC
v_call: TRBV10-3; d_call: .; j_call: TRBJ1-1; cdr3_length: 12; clone_size: .; cdr3_aa: CVINSKGTETFF; cdr3_nt: TGTGTCATCAATAGCAAGGGCACTGAAACTTTCTTT
v_call: TRBV5-1; d_call: .; j_call: TRBJ2-7; cdr3_length: 13; clone_size: .; cdr3_aa: CASTWDKYYEQYF; cdr3_nt: TGCGCCAGCACCTGGGACAAGTACTACGAGCAGTACTTC
v_call: TRBV4-3; d_call: TRBD2; j_call: TRBJ2-3; cdr3_length: 17; clone_size: many; cdr3_aa: CASSQGNGATSTDTQYF; cdr3_nt: TGCGCCAGCAGCCAAGGTAATGGAGCGACTAGCACGGATACGCAGTATTTT
v_call: TRBV11-2; d_call: TRBD1; j_call: TRBJ2-1; cdr3_length: 16; clone_size: .; cdr3_aa: CASNWAGTGRNNEQSF; cdr3_nt: TGTGCCAGCAACTGGGCCGGGACAGGGAGAAACAATGAGCAGTCCTTC
v_call: TRBV12-3/TRBV12-4; d_call: .; j_call: TRBJ2-3; cdr3_length: 15; clone_size: .; cdr3_aa: CASSLFELSTVTQYF; cdr3_nt: TGTGCCAGCAGCCTCTTTGAATTGAGCACAGTTACGCAGTATTTT
v_call: TRBV7-8; d_call: .; j_call: TRBJ2-3; cdr3_length: 15; clone_size: .; cdr3_aa: CANSLRPYRTDTQYF; cdr3_nt: TGTGCCAACAGCTTACGCCCTTACAGGACAGATACGCAGTATTTT
v_call: TRBV20-1; d_call: .; j_call: TRBJ2-7; cdr3_length: 14; clone_size: .; cdr3_aa: CSAYKGSYTYEQYF; cdr3_nt: TGCAGTGCATACAAGGGGTCTTACACCTACGAGCAGTACTTC
v_call: TRBV7-9; d_call: .; j_call: TRBJ2-7; cdr3_length: 11; clone_size: .; cdr3_aa: CADSLSYEQHF; cdr3_nt: TGTGCCGACAGCCTTTCCTACGAGCAGCACTTC
v_call: TRBV10-3; d_call: TRBD1; j_call: TRBJ2-6; cdr3_length: 17; clone_size: many; cdr3_aa: CAISAGTGGSGANVLTF; cdr3_nt: TGTGCCATCAGCGCCGGGACAGGGGGCTCTGGGGCCAACGTCCTGACTTTC
v_call: TRBV11-2; d_call: .; j_call: TRBJ2-1; cdr3_length: 16; clone_size: .; cdr3_aa: CASSFSAAACRNEQFF; cdr3_nt: TGTGCCAGCAGCTTCTCGGCCGCGGCATGTCGAAATGAGCAGTTCTTC
v_call: TRBV6-4; d_call: TRBD2; j_call: TRBJ2-3; cdr3_length: 16; clone_size: many; cdr3_aa: CASSDVAGGSTDTQYF; cdr3_nt: TGTGCCAGCAGTGACGTAGCGGGAGGGTCCACAGATACGCAGTATTTT
v_call: TRBV5-4; d_call: TRBD1; j_call: TRBJ1-2; cdr3_length: 14; clone_size: .; cdr3_aa: CVSSVGDRAGGYTF; cdr3_nt: TGTGTCAGCAGCGTTGGGGACAGGGCTGGCGGCTACACCTTC
v_call: TRBV7-2; d_call: TRBD2; j_call: TRBJ2-1; cdr3_length: 16; clone_size: .; cdr3_aa: CASSLYETSGGNEQFF; cdr3_nt: TGTGCCAGCAGCTTATACGAGACTAGCGGAGGGAATGAGCAGTTCTTC
v_call: TRBV10-1; d_call: TRBD1; j_call: TRBJ1-1; cdr3_length: 15; clone_size: .; cdr3_aa: CASSEPQGVHTEAFF; cdr3_nt: TGCGCCAGCAGTGAACCTCAGGGGGTTCACACTGAAGCTTTCTTT
v_call: TRBV11-2; d_call: .; j_call: TRBJ1-1; cdr3_length: 11; clone_size: .; cdr3_aa: CVSSPRTETFF; cdr3_nt: TGTGTCAGCAGCCCCAGGACAGAAACTTTCTTT
v_call: TRBV11-2; d_call: .; j_call: TRBJ2-2; cdr3_length: 16; clone_size: .; cdr3_aa: CASSPDPQLNTGELLF; cdr3_nt: TGTGCCAGCAGCCCAGATCCCCAATTGAACACCGGGGAGCTGCTCTTT
v_call: TRBV6-5; d_call: .; j_call: TRBJ1-1; cdr3_length: 16; clone_size: .; cdr3_aa: CASRTHGAVKNTEALF; cdr3_nt: TGTGCCAGCAGAACCCACGGGGCAGTGAAGAACACTGAAGCTTTATTT
v_call: TRBV4-2; d_call: TRBD2; j_call: TRBJ2-1; cdr3_length: 17; clone_size: .; cdr3_aa: CASSHRIAGGSRGEQFF; cdr3_nt: TGTGCCAGCAGCCACCGTATTGCGGGAGGATCCAGAGGTGAGCAGTTCTTC
v_call: TRBV4-1; d_call: .; j_call: TRBJ2-2; cdr3_length: 17; clone_size: .; cdr3_aa: CASLTKKWTSNTGELFF; cdr3_nt: TGCGCCAGCCTTACCAAGAAATGGACGTCGAACACCGGGGAGCTGTTTTTT
v_call: TRBV6-5; d_call: TRBD1; j_call: TRBJ1-1; cdr3_length: 13; clone_size: .; cdr3_aa: CASSYYRGTVAFF; cdr3_nt: TGTGCCAGCAGTTACTACAGGGGAACTGTAGCTTTCTTT
v_call: TRBV29-1; d_call: TRBD2; j_call: TRBJ2-1; cdr3_length: 14; clone_size: .; cdr3_aa: CSVDGTSGSHEQLF; cdr3_nt: TGCAGCGTTGACGGGACTAGCGGGAGCCACGAGCAGCTCTTC
v_call: TRBV4-3; d_call: .; j_call: TRBJ2-1; cdr3_length: 17; clone_size: .; cdr3_aa: CASSQGFEMRSYNEQIF; cdr3_nt: TGCGCCAGCAGTCAGGGTTTCGAGATGAGGTCCTACAATGAGCAGATCTTC
v_call: TRBV4-1; d_call: .; j_call: TRBJ2-2; cdr3_length: 15; clone_size: .; cdr3_aa: CASSPTTGATRELFF; cdr3_nt: TGCGCCAGCAGCCCTACCACAGGTGCGACCCGGGAGCTGTTTTTT
v_call: TRBV20-1; d_call: .; j_call: TRBJ2-7; cdr3_length: 13; clone_size: .; cdr3_aa: CSARVGATGEQYF; cdr3_nt: TGCAGTGCTAGAGTGGGGGCGACGGGCGAGCAGTACTTC
v_call: TRBV6-6; d_call: .; j_call: TRBJ2-5; cdr3_length: 14; clone_size: .; cdr3_aa: CASMLRGNQETQYF; cdr3_nt: TGTGCCAGTATGCTCCGGGGCAACCAAGAGACCCAGTACTTC
v_call: TRBV4-1; d_call: .; j_call: TRBJ2-5; cdr3_length: 14; clone_size: once; cdr3_aa: CASSQEESAVTRYF; cdr3_nt: TGCGCCAGCAGCCAGGAAGAGAGTGCCGTGACCCGGTACTTC
v_call: TRBV11-2; d_call: .; j_call: TRBJ2-5; cdr3_length: 17; clone_size: .; cdr3_aa: CASSLIIGGAHQETQYF; cdr3_nt: TGTGCCAGCAGCTTAATTATAGGGGGGGCTCACCAAGAGACCCAGTACTTC
v_call: TRBV28; d_call: .; j_call: TRBJ1-1; cdr3_length: 13; clone_size: once; cdr3_aa: CASRLYLNTEAFF; cdr3_nt: TGTGCCAGCAGGCTTTACCTTAACACTGAAGCTTTCTTT